These 27 T cell receptor beta chains were all obtained from the same sample, sequenced in a study of blood T cell repertoires in COVID-19. Method: immunoSEQ multiplex PCR; TCRdb's copy keeps in-frame clones and lacks some. The sample holds approximately 150,000 clones, approximately 84% seen once. Sequenced input: peripheral blood. All receptors come from a woman older than 75 with COVID-19, enrolled during active disease.

The chain employs TRBV7-9 and TRBJ2-2, with no clear D. V was cut by 2 bases and J by 1 base, with 11 bases left in between. The germline gives CDR1 SEHNR, CDR2 FQNEAQ (reference sequence). This CDR3 has 16 residues. Written as DNA, the CDR3 is TGTGCCAGCAGCTTACTGGAGTCGGTGAACACCGGGGAGCTGTTTTTT. It codes for CASSLLESVNTGELFF.

The rearrangement links TRBV5-1 to TRBJ2-5, with TRBD1 identical over 11 bases. This CDR3 is 14 amino acids long. With 3 bases clipped from V and 5 bases from J, the junction kept 3 bases outside the gene matches. Per the germline V gene, CDR1 is SGHRS and CDR2 is YFSETQ. CDR3 bases: TGCGCCAGCAGCTGGACAGGGGGCGGTGAGACCCAGTACTTC. This encodes CASSWTGGGETQYF.

In this sample, this clone turned up once. The chain joins TRBV5-4 to TRBJ2-7; TRBD1 matches at 8 bases. The germline gives CDR1 SGHNT, CDR2 YYREEE (reference sequence). The V segment lost 4 bases and the J segment 8 bases; nucleotides outside the gene matches: 17. This CDR3 spans 16 amino acids. This CDR3 is CASSRGTGTGSVQQYF. The CDR3 DNA follows: TGTGCCAGCAGCCGGGGTACCGGGACAGGCTCTGTCCAGCAGTACTTC.

J is TRBJ2-5 and V is TRBV18; 11 bases fit TRBD2. Germline CDR1 reads KGHSH; CDR2 reads LQKENI. The CDR3 has 16 amino acids. V dropped 5 bases and J dropped 4; count of bases not matched to a gene: 9. Here the CDR3 DNA reads TGTGCCAGCTCATTAACTAGCGGGAGTTCAGGAGAGACCCAGTACTTC. As protein: CASSLTSGSSGETQYF.

V gene TRBV5-5 combines with J gene TRBJ1-5, with 8 nucleotides matching TRBD1. Per germline, CDR1 SGHKS and CDR2 YYEKEE (reference sequence). V gave up 1 base and J gave up 4 bases; unmatched junction bases: 1. CDR3 length: 14 amino acids. The CDR3 region is CASSLTGGNQPQHF. The CDR3, as DNA: TGTGCCAGCAGCTTGACAGGGGGTAATCAGCCCCAGCATTTT.

The rearrangement joins TRBV19 to TRBJ1-2; no firm D call. Germline CDR1 reads LNHDA; CDR2 reads SQIVND (reference sequence). The CDR3 contains 15 residues. The V end was cut by 4 bases, the J end by 4 bases, with 16 bases between. This CDR3 reads CASSNRRGALYGYTF. The CDR3 region has the DNA TGTGCCAGTAGTAACCGACGGGGAGCTCTCTATGGCTACACCTTC. The full variable domain, in which reference TRBV19 and TRBJ1-2 provide the parts outside the CDR3, is DGGITQSPKYLFRKEGQNVTLSCEQNLNHDAMYWYRQDPGQGLRLIYYSQIVNDFQKGDIAEGYSVSREKKESFPLTVTSAQKNPTAFYLCASSNRRGALYGYTFGSGTRLTVV.

The J gene is TRBJ2-1, the V gene TRBV19; 12 nucleotides line up with TRBD2. With V trimmed by 2 bases and J by 4 bases, 3 bases remained unmatched. CDR1 LNHDA and CDR2 SQIVND come from the germline V gene (reference sequence). This CDR3 comprises 16 residues. Here the CDR3 reads CASSISLAGGYNEQFF. The CDR3 bases are TGTGCCAGTAGTATATCCCTAGCGGGGGGGTACAATGAGCAGTTCTTC.

This chain uses TRBV2 with TRBJ1-2, with 8 bases fitting TRBD1. Germline loops: CDR1 SNHLY, CDR2 FYNNEI. The CDR3 is made up of 13 amino acids. J gave up 7 bases and V 6 bases, and 7 bases lay outside the gene matches. CDR3 protein: CASRLGQGSGYTF. CDR3 bases: TGTGCCAGCAGACTTGGACAGGGAAGTGGCTACACCTTC.

The rearrangement links TRBV4-1 to TRBJ2-7; 7 bases are a match to TRBD1. V was clipped by 3 bases and J by 3 bases; unmatched bases: 5. Germline V gene sequence: CDR1 MGHRA, CDR2 YSYEKL. The CDR3 length is 14 residues. CDR3 in amino acids: CASSHPDRVYEQYF. CDR3 DNA: TGCGCCAGCAGCCATCCAGACAGGGTCTACGAGCAGTACTTC.

The genes are TRBV27 and TRBJ2-3; 11 positions match TRBD2. The CDR3 runs to 17 residues. Germline trimming cut 5 bases from V and 4 bases from J; bases unmatched to any gene: 11. CDR1 and CDR2 from the germline V gene are MNHEY and SMNVEV (reference sequence). The chain's CDR3 is CASSANRLAGLPDTQYF. In DNA, the CDR3 is TGTGCCAGCAGTGCTAACCGACTAGCGGGGTTACCAGATACGCAGTATTTT.

The CDR3 loop reads CASSKTGLVQPQHF. The CDR3 DNA is TGTGCCAGTAGTAAAACAGGGTTAGTTCAGCCCCAGCATTTT. This chain joins TRBV19 and TRBJ1-5; perhaps TRBD1 as D (6 bases). Germline CDR1 reads LNHDA; CDR2 reads SQIVND (reference sequence). The CDR3 loop spans 14 amino acids. With 4 bases removed from V and 6 bases from J, the gap between germline ends came to 13 bases.

CDR3 DNA sequence: TGTGCCAGCAGCTTATCCCGGGACGGGGAGCTGTTTTTT. Translating it yields CASSLSRDGELFF. The chain combines TRBV11-2 with TRBJ2-2; TRBD2 might be the D (5 bases). V shed 2 bases and J shed 7 bases, with 8 bases lying between them. CDR3 length: 13 residues. The germline V gene encodes CDR1 SGHAT and CDR2 FQNNGV.

V gene TRBV21-1 combines with J gene TRBJ1-4; the table names TRBD1, a call not compared with the DNA. TRBV21-1 is a pseudogene. This CDR3 comprises 20 residues. Here the CDR3 reads CASSKAPDRVRAVTNEKLFF. CDR3 DNA sequence: TGTGCCAGCAGCAAAGCGCCAGACAGGGTAAGGGCAGTCACTAATGAAAAACTGTTTTTT.

The V call is TRBV3-1 (or the pseudogene TRBV3-2), the J call TRBJ2-7; 12 positions agree with TRBD2. The CDR3 runs 15 residues. The junction had 5 bases not matched to a gene; V was cut back by 2 bases and J by 6 bases. The germline V gene encodes CDR1 LGHDT and CDR2 YNNKEL (reference sequence). Written as DNA, the CDR3 is TGTGCCAGCAGCCAATGGCCTAGCGGGAGGGCCGAGCAGTACTTC. It codes for CASSQWPSGRAEQYF.

The chain joins TRBV7-9 to TRBJ1-5, with 8 nucleotides matching TRBD1. CDR1 and CDR2 from the germline V gene are SEHNR and FQNEAQ (reference sequence). Trimming at V came to 5 bases and at J to 2 bases, leaving 5 bases not matched to a gene. There are 15 residues in the CDR3. CDR3 nucleotide sequence: TGTGCCAGCAGCAAGGACAGGGAGGGCAATCAGCCCCAGCATTTT. Amino acids: CASSKDREGNQPQHF.

J is TRBJ2-7 and V is TRBV5-1, with D possibly TRBD2 on 6 matching bases. There are 14 residues in the CDR3. Trimming removed 6 bases at V and 2 bases at J, with 15 bases between. CDR1 is SGHRS and CDR2 is YFSETQ in the germline V gene. The CDR3 loop reads CASTTGAPTYEQYF. The CDR3 coding sequence is TGCGCCAGCACCACGGGAGCCCCAACCTACGAGCAGTACTTC.

This sequence joins TRBV18 and TRBJ1-1; D call uncertain. Trimming removed 6 bases from V and 10 bases from J, with 12 bases in between. CDR3 size: 11 residues. In germline, CDR1 is KGHSH, CDR2 LQKENI. CDR3 sequence: CASSTLLGAFF. CDR3 bases: TGTGCCAGCTCTACCCTTCTCGGAGCTTTCTTT.

The J gene is TRBJ1-6, the V gene TRBV7-2, with TRBD1 matching 9 bases. Per the germline V gene, CDR1 is SGHTA and CDR2 is FQGNSA. V lost 4 bases, J lost 13 bases, and 17 bases stayed unmatched. The CDR3 covers 17 residues. CDR3 in DNA: TGTGCCAGCAGCTGGGGACAGGGACCTCACCGGTGGTCGCCCCTCCACTTT. The encoded protein is CASSWGQGPHRWSPLHF.

This chain connects TRBV6-2 or TRBV6-3 to TRBJ2-7; a weak D match, TRBD1 (6 bases). The CDR3 spans 14 residues. Germline CDR1 reads MNHEY; CDR2 reads SVGEGT. V lost 1 base and J lost 6, with 13 bases in between. The chain's CDR3 is CASSYYATGFEQYF. Written as DNA, the CDR3 is TGTGCCAGCAGTTACTACGCGACAGGTTTCGAGCAGTACTTC.

The chain uses TRBV20-1 and TRBJ2-3; 9 bases match TRBD2. The CDR3 runs 15 residues. Germline loops: CDR1 DFQATT, CDR2 SNEGSKA (reference sequence). Trimming at V came to 6 bases and at J to 9 bases, leaving 16 bases not matched to a gene. CDR3: CSASPGGGAGRTQYF. The CDR3 DNA reads TGCAGTGCGAGTCCTGGCGGGGGGGCGGGAAGAACGCAGTATTTT.

The chain combines TRBV18 with TRBJ1-1; 7 bases fit TRBD1. Germline V gives CDR1 KGHSH, CDR2 LQKENI. The CDR3 is made up of 15 amino acids. Trimming at V came to 1 base and at J to 0 bases, leaving 2 bases not matched to a gene. The CDR3: CASSPQQGMNTEAFF. The CDR3 coding sequence is TGTGCCAGCTCACCACAACAGGGGATGAACACTGAAGCTTTCTTT.

V and J are TRBV28 and TRBJ2-1; possible D gene TRBD2, 6 bases. Trimming stripped 2 bases from V and 4 bases from J, with 9 bases between. Germline V gene data show CDR1 as MDHEN and CDR2 as SYDVKM. The CDR3 runs 14 residues. The CDR3 coding sequence is TGTGCCAGCAGTTTAAGGACTAATTACAATGAGCAGTTCTTC. It is translated as CASSLRTNYNEQFF.

The genes are TRBV6-5 and TRBJ2-1, with 10 bases aligning to TRBD2. CDR1 is MNHEY, CDR2 SVGAGI, per germline. The CDR3 spans 15 residues. The junction had 6 bases not matched to a gene; V was cut back by 7 bases and J by 3 bases. The chain's CDR3 is CASTFSGRGYNEQFF. The CDR3, as DNA: TGTGCCAGCACCTTCAGCGGGAGGGGCTACAATGAGCAGTTCTTC.

This clone occurred once. The chain recombines TRBV3-1 (or the pseudogene TRBV3-2) with TRBJ2-3; no definite D call. The CDR3 covers 12 residues. Trimming removed 1 base from V and 8 bases from J, with 7 bases in between. The germline gives CDR1 LGHDT, CDR2 YNNKEL (reference sequence). As DNA, the CDR3 is TGTGCCAGCAGCCAAGCCGCGGCTACGCAGTATTTT. Its protein is CASSQAAATQYF.

Here the CDR3 reads CACHRGPGTGELFF. DNA for the CDR3: TGTGCCTGTCACAGGGGGCCGGGGACCGGGGAGCTGTTTTTT. This chain links TRBV30 with TRBJ2-2, with 9 nucleotides matching TRBD1. The CDR3 runs 14 residues. The germline V gene encodes CDR1 GTSNPN and CDR2 SVGIG (reference sequence). V lost 6 bases to trimming and J lost 5 bases; unmatched junction nucleotides: 7.

V is TRBV12-5 and J is TRBJ2-5, with 8 positions matching TRBD2. With 6 bases clipped from V and 5 bases from J, the junction kept 8 bases outside the gene matches. The germline gives CDR1 LGHNT, CDR2 FRNRAP. This CDR3 has 14 residues. CDR3 in DNA: TGTGCTAGTGGCCAAGACGGGGGGGTGGAGACCCAGTACTTC. Translation: CASGQDGGVETQYF.

The chain has TRBV29-1 and TRBJ2-1; possible D gene TRBD1, 6 bases. Between the trimmed V and J ends, which lost 1 base and 8 bases, there was a span of 9 bases. Germline values: CDR1 SQVTM, CDR2 ANQGSEA. This CDR3 contains 12 residues. CDR3 bases: TGCAGCGTTGAAGGGCAGGGGCATGAGCAGTTCTTC. It codes for CSVEGQGHEQFF.